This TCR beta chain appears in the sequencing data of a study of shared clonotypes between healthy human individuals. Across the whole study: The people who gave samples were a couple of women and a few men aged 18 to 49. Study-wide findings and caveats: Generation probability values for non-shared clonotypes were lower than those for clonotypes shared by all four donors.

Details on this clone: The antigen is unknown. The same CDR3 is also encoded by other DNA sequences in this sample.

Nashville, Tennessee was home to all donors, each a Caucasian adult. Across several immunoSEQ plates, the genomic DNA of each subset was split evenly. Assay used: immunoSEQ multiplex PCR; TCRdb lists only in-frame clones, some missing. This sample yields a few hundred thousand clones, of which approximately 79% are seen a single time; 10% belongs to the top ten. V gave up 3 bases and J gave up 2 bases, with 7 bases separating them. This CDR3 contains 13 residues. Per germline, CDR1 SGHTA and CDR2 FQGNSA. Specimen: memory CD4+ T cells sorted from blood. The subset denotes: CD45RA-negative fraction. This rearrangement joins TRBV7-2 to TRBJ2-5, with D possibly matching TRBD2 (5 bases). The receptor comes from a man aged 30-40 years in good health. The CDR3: CASSFSGQETQYF. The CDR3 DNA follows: TGTGCCAGCAGCTTTTCGGGGCAAGAGACCCAGTACTTC.